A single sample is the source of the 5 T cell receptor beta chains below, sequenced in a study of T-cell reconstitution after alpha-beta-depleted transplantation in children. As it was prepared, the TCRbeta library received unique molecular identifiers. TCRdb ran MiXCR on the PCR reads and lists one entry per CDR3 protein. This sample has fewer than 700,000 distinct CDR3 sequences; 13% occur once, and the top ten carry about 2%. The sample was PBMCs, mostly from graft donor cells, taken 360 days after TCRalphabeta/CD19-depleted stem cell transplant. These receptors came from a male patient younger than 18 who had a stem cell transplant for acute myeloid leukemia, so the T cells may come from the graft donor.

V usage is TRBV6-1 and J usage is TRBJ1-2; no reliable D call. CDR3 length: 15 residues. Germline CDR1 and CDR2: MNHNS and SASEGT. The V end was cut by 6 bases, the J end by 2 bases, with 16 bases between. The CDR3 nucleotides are TGTGCCAGCAGATGGGAGGGCTGGGGAAACTATGGCTACACCTTC. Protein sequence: CASRWEGWGNYGYTF.

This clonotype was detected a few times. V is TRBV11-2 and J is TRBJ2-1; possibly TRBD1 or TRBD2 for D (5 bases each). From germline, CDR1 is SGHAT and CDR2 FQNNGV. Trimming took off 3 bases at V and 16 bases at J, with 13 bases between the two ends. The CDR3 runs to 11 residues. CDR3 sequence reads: CASSFGTTHFF. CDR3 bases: TGTGCCAGCAGCTTTGGGACCACCCACTTCTTC. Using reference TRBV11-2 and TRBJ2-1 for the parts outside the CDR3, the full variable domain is EAGVAQSPRYKIIEKRQSVAFWCNPISGHATLYWYQQILGQGPKLLIQFQNNGVVDDSQLPKDRFSAERLKGVDSTLKIQPAKLEDSAVYLCASSFGTTHFFGPGTRLTVL.

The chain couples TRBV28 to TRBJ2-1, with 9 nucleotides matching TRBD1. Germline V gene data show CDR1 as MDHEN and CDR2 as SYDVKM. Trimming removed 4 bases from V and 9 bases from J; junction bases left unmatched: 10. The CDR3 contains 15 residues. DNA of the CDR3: TGTGCCAGCAGTTCCCGGAAGGACAGGGGATTTGAGCAGTTCTTC. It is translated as CASSSRKDRGFEQFF.

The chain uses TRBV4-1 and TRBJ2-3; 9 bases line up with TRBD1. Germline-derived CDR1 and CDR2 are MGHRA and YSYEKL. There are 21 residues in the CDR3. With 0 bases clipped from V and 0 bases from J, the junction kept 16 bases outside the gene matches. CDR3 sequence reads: CASSQDLRDRAGRISTDTQYF. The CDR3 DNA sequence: TGCGCCAGCAGCCAAGATCTTCGGGACAGGGCCGGGAGGATTAGCACAGATACGCAGTATTTT.

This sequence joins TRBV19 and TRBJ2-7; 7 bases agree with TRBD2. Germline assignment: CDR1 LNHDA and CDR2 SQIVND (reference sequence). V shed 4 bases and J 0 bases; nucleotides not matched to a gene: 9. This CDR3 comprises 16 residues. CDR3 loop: CASSTWREGSSYEQYF. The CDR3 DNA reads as TGTGCCAGTAGTACCTGGAGGGAGGGCAGCTCCTACGAGCAGTACTTC.